This note documents a single TCR beta chain sequence. Its antigen is not identified. Germline V gene sequence: CDR1 SGHNT, CDR2 YYREEE (reference sequence). This CDR3 is 15 amino acids long. Trimming removed 0 bases from V and 8 bases from J, with 14 bases in between. The data were taken from a study of vaccination effects on CD4 cells after COVID-19. Clones were read by immunoSEQ multiplex PCR, and TCRdb kept only the in-frame ones, dropping some. Among more than 20,000 clones listed, 69% were seen once. ViraFEST used viral peptide pools to expand antigen-specific CD4+ T cells before sequencing. An approximately ten-day culture period preceded the isolation of CD4+ T cells. This individual contracted SARS-CoV-2 between March and December 2020, as verified by PCR.

The rearrangement joins TRBV5-4 to TRBJ1-4, with D maybe TRBD1 (6 bases). The clonotype comes from a human donor who had a prior SARS-CoV-2 infection. The material sequenced was CD4+ T cells from PBMCs cultured with SARS-CoV-2 spike peptides, taken before COVID-19 vaccination. In DNA form, the CDR3 reads TGTGCCAGCAGCTTGGCCCCGGGGGGGCGGGAAAAACTGTTTTTT. It is translated as CASSLAPGGREKLFF.